This T cell receptor (beta chain) was recovered during a study of spatial heterogeneity in lung cancer. About the study: Alpha-chain sequences were consistently detected less often than beta-chain sequences. For the average unique TCR and UMI combination, more than 8.5 occurrences appeared in raw reads.

Carried by each TCR cDNA molecule was a unique molecular identifier. TCRdb reprocessed the 5' RACE reads with MiXCR, giving one entry per CDR3 protein. The sample yields roughly 18,000 distinct CDR3 sequences, about a fifth seen once. The germline gives CDR1 SNHLY, CDR2 FYNNEI. V shed 5 bases, J shed 5 bases, and the junction held 8 bases outside the gene matches. CDR3 length: 15 amino acids. This clonotype showed up many times. Noted time point: sample taken at primary tumor resection. Whole RNA, which was extracted from tumor, nontumor lung tissue or frozen PBMC, was sequenced without any cell sorting. Untreated early-stage non-small cell lung cancer patients, approximately 76 in total, were the donors.

This TCR was recovered from a male donor with early-stage non-small cell lung cancer. The specimen was PBMCs, collected at surgery. The V gene is TRBV2, the J gene TRBJ2-3, with 9 nucleotides matching TRBD1. The CDR3 sequence is CASSWGQGGEDTQYF. Here the CDR3 DNA reads TGTGCCAGCAGTTGGGGACAGGGTGGTGAAGATACGCAGTATTTT.